Below, 13 T cell receptor beta chains from the same sample are listed, as sequenced in a study of blood T cell repertoires in COVID-19. TCRdb keeps only in-frame clones here, not all; method: immunoSEQ multiplex PCR. The sample consists of 310,000 or so clones, about nine tenths of them appearing once. The specimen sequenced was peripheral blood. The receptors shown here come from a woman aged 45-59 years who had recovered from COVID-19.

The DNA for the CDR3 is TGTGCCAGCAGCTTGAGAATAGCGGCTAGCACAGATACGCAGTATTTT. This sequence encodes CASSLRIAASTDTQYF. The chain uses TRBV5-6 and TRBJ2-3; TRBD2 might be the D (6 bases). From germline, CDR1 is SGHDT and CDR2 YYEEEE. This CDR3 is 16 amino acids long. Trimming left V 1 base short and J 0 bases short, with 12 bases between.

V gene TRBV20-1 combines with J gene TRBJ1-1, with D perhaps TRBD1 (5 bases). The ends were cut back, 3 bases at V and 3 bases at J, with 11 bases in the middle. The CDR3 has 13 amino acids. Germline V lookup: CDR1 DFQATT, CDR2 SNEGSKA (reference sequence). The CDR3 DNA is TGCAGTGCTAGTCTCTCGGGGGACACTGAAGCTTTCTTT. Amino acids: CSASLSGDTEAFF.

The V gene is TRBV28, the J gene TRBJ1-6; 10 nucleotides agree with TRBD1. From germline, CDR1 is MDHEN and CDR2 SYDVKM. This CDR3 spans 17 amino acids. J lost 9 bases, V lost 2 bases, and 10 bases had no gene match. CDR3 DNA sequence: TGTGCCAGCAGTTTAATCGGACAGGGGGTCGGATTTTCACCCCTCCACTTT. Encoded protein: CASSLIGQGVGFSPLHF.

V and J are TRBV5-6 and TRBJ1-5; 8 bases align to TRBD1. Germline CDR1 is SGHDT and CDR2 is YYEEEE. This CDR3 comprises 15 residues. The V segment lost 3 bases and the J segment 6 bases; nucleotides outside the gene matches: 8. The CDR3 region has the DNA TGTGCCAGCAGCTCACTAGGACAGGGTAGTCAGCCCCAGCATTTT. It specifies CASSSLGQGSQPQHF.

The chain links TRBV7-2 to TRBJ2-3; 15 bases match TRBD2. The CDR3 has 18 residues. V shed 4 bases, J shed 2 bases, and the junction held 7 bases outside the gene matches. Germline lookup yields CDR1 SGHTA and CDR2 FQGNSA. The CDR3 is CASSYGTSGGLYTDTQYF. CDR3 coding DNA: TGTGCCAGCAGCTACGGGACTAGCGGGGGGCTTTACACAGATACGCAGTATTTT.

The V call is TRBV7-2, the J call TRBJ2-7, with D perhaps TRBD1 (5 bases). Trimming removed 4 bases from V and 3 bases from J, with 25 bases in between. The CDR3 covers 18 residues. Germline V lookup: CDR1 SGHTA, CDR2 FQGNSA. CDR3 bases: TGTGCCAGCAGCTCCCCCGCAGGTCGGGCAGGGCGCCTCTACGAGCAGTACTTC. Amino acid sequence: CASSSPAGRAGRLYEQYF.

V is TRBV30 and J is TRBJ1-2; D remains ambiguous. V gave up 2 bases and J gave up 2 bases, with 15 bases separating them. CDR3 size: 15 residues. The V gene's germline CDR1 is GTSNPN and CDR2 SVGIG (reference sequence). CDR3 DNA sequence: TGTGCCTGGAGTTTACTAATAGCAAGAAACTATGGCTACACCTTC. It specifies CAWSLLIARNYGYTF.

This sequence joins TRBV28 and TRBJ1-2; TRBD1 agrees at 7 bases. Trimming removed 5 bases from V and 8 bases from J; junction bases left unmatched: 14. Germline CDR1 MDHEN, CDR2 SYDVKM. CDR3 length: 15 residues. CDR3 sequence reads: CASSINGQAARGYTF. The CDR3 DNA reads as TGTGCCAGCAGTATCAATGGACAGGCGGCTCGGGGCTACACCTTC.

The chain employs TRBV5-5 and TRBJ1-3; 8 positions match TRBD1. CDR3 size: 15 residues. Germline CDR1 reads SGHKS; CDR2 reads YYEKEE (reference sequence). The V and J ends lost 3 bases and 6 bases, in that order; junction bases with no gene match: 8. The CDR3 DNA follows: TGTGCCAGCAGCTGGGGGACAGGTACATCAAACACCATATATTTT. It is translated as CASSWGTGTSNTIYF.

The chain combines TRBV18 with TRBJ2-7, with D possibly matching TRBD1 (5 bases). Per the germline V gene, CDR1 is KGHSH and CDR2 is LQKENI. Trimming removed 1 base at V and 3 bases at J, with 16 bases between. This CDR3 comprises 16 residues. The DNA for the CDR3 is TGTGCCAGCTCACCACTCTCGACAGCAAAACACTACGAGCAGTACTTC. Translation: CASSPLSTAKHYEQYF.

The V and J genes are TRBV7-3 and TRBJ1-1; D gene unclear. Between the trimmed V and J ends, which lost 2 bases and 1 base, there was a span of 8 bases. CDR3 length: 14 amino acids. CDR1 SGHTA and CDR2 FQGTGA come from the germline V gene. The CDR3 nucleotides are TGTGCCAGCAGCTTAGGACTGAGGAACACTGAAGCTTTCTTT. Its protein product is CASSLGLRNTEAFF.

This chain uses TRBV3-1 (or the pseudogene TRBV3-2) with TRBJ1-4; D call uncertain. The CDR3 runs 15 residues. In germline, CDR1 is LGHDT, CDR2 YNNKEL (reference sequence). The V end lost 5 bases, the J end lost 3 bases, and 13 bases lay between the germline ends. The CDR3 DNA reads TGTGCCAGCAGCAGCCCGGGGTATCCTAATGAAAAACTGTTTTTT. It is translated as CASSSPGYPNEKLFF.

This clone has a handful of counts. The V gene is TRBV10-3, the J gene TRBJ1-1; weak D call: TRBD1 (5 bases). Trimming cost V 6 bases and J 1 base, with 15 bases left between them. The CDR3 spans 15 residues. Germline V gene data show CDR1 as ENHRY and CDR2 as SYGVKD. DNA of the CDR3: TGTGCCATCAGGGGAACAGGTCAAGGGAACACTGAAGCTTTCTTT. Translation: CAIRGTGQGNTEAFF.